The 22 T cell receptor beta chains listed next were all sequenced from one sample in a study of CD8 T cells in ankylosing spondylitis. TCRdb processed the 5' RACE reads anew with MiXCR; each CDR3 protein has one entry. In the table there are some 250,000 distinct CDR3 sequences, roughly a quarter of which are singletons. Specimen: blood, either unsorted or a sorted T cell fraction (not recorded which). The receptors stem from a male donor with ankylosing spondylitis or in good health (not recorded which).

DNA for the CDR3: TGCAGCGTTGGACTAGCTGGGGATACGCAGTATTTT. This translates into CSVGLAGDTQYF. The V gene is TRBV29-1, the J gene TRBJ2-3, with 7 bases fitting TRBD2. V trimming: 4 bases; J trimming: 6 bases; junction bases outside the gene matches: 4. Germline CDR1 SQVTM, CDR2 ANQGSEA. The CDR3 contains 12 residues.

In its sample, this clonotype was seen many times. The chain is built from TRBV7-9 and TRBJ2-4; 7 bases map to TRBD2. V dropped 6 bases and J dropped 7; count of bases not matched to a gene: 6. The CDR3 loop spans 13 amino acids. CDR1 is SEHNR and CDR2 is FQNEAQ in the germline V gene (reference sequence). The chain's CDR3 is CASSGGGSNIQYF. For the CDR3, the DNA is TGTGCCAGCAGTGGGGGGGGATCCAACATTCAGTACTTC.

This clonotype was seen a handful of times. The gene calls are TRBV29-1 and TRBJ1-1, with a possible D match to TRBD1 (5 bases). The CDR3 is made up of 12 amino acids. The germline CDR1 and CDR2 sequences are SQVTM and ANQGSEA. V lost 5 bases, J lost 1 base, and 8 bases lay in between. CDR3 in amino acids: CSVQGPNTEAFF. CDR3 bases: TGCAGCGTTCAGGGACCGAACACTGAAGCTTTCTTT.

This clonotype was detected ten times or more. The chain is built from TRBV20-1 and TRBJ1-2; 7 bases are shared with TRBD1. Germline V gene data show CDR1 as DFQATT and CDR2 as SNEGSKA (reference sequence). CDR3 length: 14 amino acids. Trimming at V came to 6 bases and at J to 0 bases, leaving 7 bases not matched to a gene. The CDR3 protein is CSATDGTANYGYTF. The CDR3, as DNA: TGCAGTGCAACCGACGGGACAGCTAACTATGGCTACACCTTC.

The genes are TRBV20-1 and TRBJ2-3, with 7 bases identical to TRBD2. Trimming removed 3 bases from V and 0 bases from J; junction bases left unmatched: 6. CDR3 length: 15 amino acids. In germline, CDR1 is DFQATT, CDR2 SNEGSKA (reference sequence). CDR3 in amino acids: CSASGSGPSTDTQYF. DNA for the CDR3: TGCAGTGCTAGCGGTAGCGGGCCCAGCACAGATACGCAGTATTTT.

This clonotype was seen many times. This chain joins TRBV20-1 and TRBJ1-6; no reliable D call. CDR1 DFQATT and CDR2 SNEGSKA come from the germline V gene (reference sequence). This CDR3 has 13 amino acids. Trimming took off 7 bases at V and 8 bases at J, with 15 bases between the two ends. The CDR3, as DNA: TGCAGTGTCCAAAGCGGCGGAGATTCACCCCTCCACTTT. Residues: CSVQSGGDSPLHF.

This rearrangement joins TRBV29-1 to TRBJ2-3; D unclear. V gave up 0 bases and J gave up 3 bases, with 10 bases separating them. CDR1 SQVTM and CDR2 ANQGSEA come from the germline V gene. This CDR3 has 14 amino acids. Written as DNA, the CDR3 is TGCAGCGTTGAAGATCCCCCAGCTACAGATACGCAGTATTTT. Its translation: CSVEDPPATDTQYF.

This CDR3 is CASSFQGGRGDEQYF. DNA of the CDR3: TGTGCCAGCAGCTTTCAGGGGGGACGGGGGGACGAGCAGTACTTC. The V gene is TRBV7-8, the J gene TRBJ2-7, with D possibly called TRBD1 or TRBD2 (7 bases each). The CDR3 spans 15 residues. The V end lost 3 bases, the J end lost 5 bases, and 17 bases lay between the germline ends. Germline V lookup: CDR1 SGHVS, CDR2 FQNEAQ.

The chain links TRBV1 to TRBJ2-7. TRBV1 is a known pseudogene. The CDR3 is 12 amino acids. DNA of the CDR3: TGCACCAGCAGCCAGGCGATTTACGAGCAGTACTTC. Residues: CTSSQAIYEQYF.

Ten or more counts support this clonotype. The chain combines TRBV12-3 or TRBV12-4 with TRBJ2-4, with D unclear. V lost 7 bases and J 1 base, leaving 14 bases between the germline ends. The CDR3 length is 15 residues. The CDR3 loop reads CASTESFGAKNIQYF. DNA of the CDR3: TGTGCCAGCACAGAATCATTCGGGGCCAAAAACATTCAGTACTTC.

J is TRBJ2-5 and V is TRBV7-6; 9 bases are shared with TRBD2. From germline, CDR1 is SGHVS and CDR2 FNYEAQ. This CDR3 spans 15 amino acids. V trimming: 2 bases; J trimming: 5 bases; junction bases outside the gene matches: 6. The CDR3 protein is CASSLQAGGMETQYF. In DNA, the CDR3 is TGTGCCAGCAGCTTACAAGCGGGGGGAATGGAGACCCAGTACTTC.

This clonotype was counted between two and nine times. The CDR3 DNA is TGCAGTGCCCCATCCGTCCCCGGGACAGTCTACGCTTCTGATACGCAGTATTTT. Amino acid sequence: CSAPSVPGTVYASDTQYF. The chain combines TRBV20-1 with TRBJ2-3; 7 bases match TRBD1. The length of the CDR3 is 18 residues. Germline CDR1 and CDR2: DFQATT and SNEGSKA (reference sequence). V was pared by 6 bases and J by 6 bases, with 24 bases of the junction left unmatched.

This clonotype was detected many times. The V gene is TRBV12-3 or TRBV12-4, the J gene TRBJ1-1, with 8 bases fitting TRBD1. The junction had 3 bases not matched to a gene; V was cut back by 3 bases and J by 6 bases. This CDR3 contains 13 residues. CDR3 nucleotides: TGTGCCAGCAGTTTCCGACAGGGGTCTGAAGCTTTCTTT. It specifies CASSFRQGSEAFF.

About this clonotype: This may stem from a read error, because a much larger clone lies one nucleotide away. The rearrangement links TRBV20-1 to TRBJ1-6, with D unclear. This CDR3 is 12 amino acids long. The germline gives CDR1 DFQATT, CDR2 SNEGSKA (reference sequence). CDR3 in DNA: TGCAGTGGTAGAGATCGCGATTCACCCCTCCACTTT. It codes for CSGRDRDSPLHF.

Ten or more counts support this clonotype. The chain employs TRBV20-1 and TRBJ2-7; a possible D gene is TRBD2 (7 bases). The V gene lost 0 bases and the J gene lost 3 bases, with 12 bases spanning the gap. This CDR3 contains 14 residues. Germline CDR1 is DFQATT and CDR2 is SNEGSKA (reference sequence). The CDR3 nucleotides are TGCAGTGCTAGAGAGCGGGGGCCCCTCTACGAGCAGTACTTC. This codes for CSARERGPLYEQYF.

This clonotype was recorded at least ten times. This sequence joins TRBV7-9 and TRBJ2-2, with 9 bases fitting TRBD1. This CDR3 region has 16 residues. Per the germline V gene, CDR1 is SEHNR and CDR2 is FQNEAQ (reference sequence). The junction had 11 bases not matched to a gene; V was cut back by 6 bases and J by 6 bases. This chain's CDR3 is CASRSPGQGFPGELFF. CDR3 in DNA: TGTGCCAGCAGAAGTCCGGGACAGGGCTTCCCCGGGGAGCTGTTTTTT.

This chain joins TRBV20-1 and TRBJ2-1; tentatively, D is TRBD1 (5 bases). The CDR3 totals 12 residues. The germline V gene has CDR1 DFQATT and CDR2 SNEGSKA (reference sequence). Trimming left V 7 bases short and J 2 bases short, with 9 bases between. The CDR3 DNA reads TGCAGTGTGGGCAGGGCCTACAATGAGCAGTTCTTC. It yields the protein CSVGRAYNEQFF.

The genes are TRBV20-1 and TRBJ1-5; no definite D call. This CDR3 is built from 12 residues. Germline loops: CDR1 DFQATT, CDR2 SNEGSKA (reference sequence). Trimming removed 4 bases at V and 6 bases at J, with 10 bases between. CDR3 in DNA: TGCAGTGCTATTGTCGTGGGTCAGCCCCAGCATTTT. Residues: CSAIVVGQPQHF.

This clonotype was detected many times. This chain links TRBV20-1 with TRBJ2-5; D possibly corresponds to TRBD2 (5 bases). CDR3 length: 13 residues. V gave up 1 base and J gave up 5 bases, with 11 bases separating them. CDR1 and CDR2 (germline): DFQATT, SNEGSKA (reference sequence). Here the CDR3 reads CSARVSGWETQYF. The CDR3 DNA reads TGCAGTGCTAGAGTATCGGGGTGGGAGACCCAGTACTTC.

The J gene is TRBJ2-4, the V gene TRBV12-3 or TRBV12-4; 11 nucleotides align to TRBD2. The ends lost 6 bases at V and 6 bases at J; junction bases unmatched: 10. The CDR3 is 16 amino acids. CDR3 in DNA: TGTGCCAGCAGCAACCGACTAGCGGGGTTGATAAACATTCAGTACTTC. It codes for CASSNRLAGLINIQYF.

This clonotype turned up a few times. The genes are TRBV20-1 and TRBJ1-2, with 7 bases fitting TRBD1. Germline assignment: CDR1 DFQATT and CDR2 SNEGSKA (reference sequence). The V segment lost 6 bases and the J segment 4 bases; nucleotides outside the gene matches: 8. This CDR3 comprises 13 residues. The CDR3 DNA reads TGCAGTGCCTTTGGGACAGCTACCTATGGCTACACCTTC. Translating gives CSAFGTATYGYTF.

This clonotype has a count of ten or more. The chain carries TRBV12-3 or TRBV12-4 and TRBJ2-6, with 7 positions matching TRBD1. The CDR3 spans 14 residues. After removal of 7 bases from V and 2 bases from J, the junction contained 2 bases not matched to a gene. CDR3: CASTDRAGANVLTF. In nucleotides, the CDR3 is TGTGCCAGCACCGACAGGGCTGGGGCCAACGTCCTGACTTTC.